Presented here are 32 T cell receptor beta chains from one specimen sequenced in a study of T cell repertoires in cytomegalovirus infection. TCRdb re-called the reads with MiXCR, one entry per CDR3 protein. The table records 700,000 to 950,000 distinct CDR3 sequences, approximately 30% of them present only once. Which antigens these TCRs recognize remains unknown. This specimen consisted of cultured CD8+ T cells from PBMCs, obtained from culture after CMV antigen stimulation. Receptors were obtained from a human donor in good health (CMV status not recorded). Some clones in this sample may be carry-over from other donors' samples.

The chain combines TRBV19 with TRBJ2-1; a possible D gene is TRBD1 (6 bases). Trimming removed 3 bases from V and 7 bases from J, with 13 bases in between. Germline loops: CDR1 LNHDA, CDR2 SQIVND (reference sequence). There are 14 residues in the CDR3. CDR3 in amino acids: CASSMGAGANEQFF. The CDR3 DNA is TGTGCCAGTAGTATGGGGGCAGGGGCTAATGAGCAGTTCTTC.

This sequence joins TRBV12-3 or TRBV12-4 and TRBJ1-5; TRBD1 might be the D (6 bases). The V and J ends lost 8 bases and 3 bases respectively, with 11 bases between them. CDR3 length: 13 amino acids. The CDR3 DNA is TGTGCCAGCGGTCGACAGGCCAATCAGCCCCAGCATTTT. Protein product: CASGRQANQPQHF.

The chain is built from TRBV9 and TRBJ1-1; no definite D call. V was clipped by 0 bases and J by 0 bases, with 6 bases between them. This CDR3 has 14 residues. CDR1 SGDLS and CDR2 YYNGEE come from the germline V gene. Here the CDR3 DNA reads TGTGCCAGCAGCGTAGGAAACCTGAACACTGAAGCTTTCTTT. It translates to CASSVGNLNTEAFF.

The chain uses TRBV6-4 and TRBJ2-1; no clear D gene. V was cut by 0 bases and J by 8 bases, with 5 bases left in between. The CDR3 extends over 12 amino acids. Germline CDR1 reads MRHNA; CDR2 reads SNTAGT. CDR3 protein: CASSDSIHEQFF. The CDR3 DNA follows: TGTGCCAGCAGTGACTCGATCCATGAGCAGTTCTTC.

Only a few counts were recorded for this clonotype. V usage is TRBV5-4 and J usage is TRBJ2-7, with D possibly matching TRBD2 (6 bases). V gave up 4 bases and J gave up 3 bases, with 14 bases separating them. The CDR3 runs to 14 residues. Germline-derived CDR1 and CDR2 are SGHNT and YYREEE (reference sequence). CDR3 bases: TGTGCCAGCAGCATCCCGGGGGAGAACTACGAGCAGTACTTC. Translating gives CASSIPGENYEQYF. The full variable domain, its missing parts supplied by reference TRBV5-4 and TRBJ2-7, is ETGVTQSPTHLIKTRGQQVTLRCSSQSGHNTVSWYQQALGQGPQFIFQYYREEENGRGNFPPRFSGLQFPNYSSELNVNALELDDSALYLCASSIPGENYEQYFGPGTRLTVT.

The V and J genes are TRBV27 and TRBJ2-1, with 9 bases identical to TRBD2. Germline V gene sequence: CDR1 MNHEY, CDR2 SMNVEV (reference sequence). There are 15 residues in the CDR3. Trimming at V came to 5 bases and at J to 2 bases, leaving 4 bases not matched to a gene. In nucleotides, the CDR3 is TGTGCCAGCAGTCGGATAGCGGGGGCCTACAATGAGCAGTTCTTC. Residues: CASSRIAGAYNEQFF.

This clonotype came up a few times. The chain employs TRBV4-1 and TRBJ1-5, with D unresolved. Per the germline V gene, CDR1 is MGHRA and CDR2 is YSYEKL. Trimming shortened V by 0 bases and J by 5 bases, and 5 bases separated the two germline ends. CDR3 length equals 13 residues. This CDR3 is CASSQDPYQPQHF. The CDR3 DNA is TGCGCCAGCAGCCAAGATCCGTATCAGCCCCAGCATTTT.

This clonotype came up a few times. The V and J genes are TRBV7-6 and TRBJ2-1; possibly TRBD2 for D (5 bases). Trimming took 5 bases from V and 2 from J, leaving 16 bases between them. The CDR3 is made up of 16 amino acids. Germline V gene data show CDR1 as SGHVS and CDR2 as FNYEAQ. The CDR3 here is CASSPGRGGAYNEQFF. The CDR3 bases are TGTGCCAGCAGCCCTGGTCGGGGTGGGGCCTACAATGAGCAGTTCTTC.

This clonotype was picked up one time. This chain joins TRBV7-4 and TRBJ2-3, with 8 bases matching TRBD2. The trim removed 4 bases at V and 6 bases at J, leaving 12 bases unmatched. The germline V gene has CDR1 SGHVT and CDR2 SQSDAQ. The CDR3 spans 16 residues. CDR3 protein: CASSSRSGGGRDTQYF. DNA for the CDR3: TGTGCCAGCAGCTCCCGTTCTGGCGGGGGGCGGGATACGCAGTATTTT.

This clonotype was observed a handful of times. The V call is TRBV6-2 or TRBV6-3, the J call TRBJ2-5; D perhaps matches TRBD2 (6 bases). The V end lost 6 bases, the J end lost 2 bases, and 16 bases lay between the germline ends. Germline CDR1 reads MNHEY; CDR2 reads SVGEGT. This CDR3 has 15 amino acids. The CDR3 DNA reads TGTGCCAGCAGGCCATCGGACTATTTACAAGAGACCCAGTACTTC. Translating it yields CASRPSDYLQETQYF.

This clonotype was recorded only once. Since no conserved phenylalanine or tryptophan closes the CDR3, a read error is the likely cause. The chain uses TRBV7-3 and TRBJ1-2, with TRBD1 as a possible D gene (6 bases). Trimming pared 2 bases from V and 6 bases from J, leaving 13 bases between. Germline V lookup: CDR1 SGHTA, CDR2 FQGTGA. This CDR3 comprises 14 residues. CDR3 DNA sequence: TGTGCCAGCAGCTTATCCGGGGGCGCGGATGGCTACACCTCC. This encodes CASSLSGGADGYTS.

The rearrangement joins TRBV5-6 to TRBJ2-7; D not certain. Trimming took 1 base from V and 3 from J, leaving 8 bases between them. The CDR3 contains 13 residues. Germline CDR1 is SGHDT and CDR2 is YYEEEE. The CDR3 loop reads CASSLLAFYEQYV. In nucleotides, the CDR3 is TGTGCCAGCAGCTTGTTGGCATTCTACGAGCAGTACGTC.

This clonotype has a handful of counts. The CDR3 sequence: CASSEPWPGAKLFF. CDR3 coding DNA: TGTGCCAGCAGTGAACCGTGGCCGGGAGCAAAACTGTTTTTT. V is TRBV6-1 and J is TRBJ1-4; no definite D call. With 2 bases removed from V and 10 bases from J, the gap between germline ends came to 14 bases. The germline V gene has CDR1 MNHNS and CDR2 SASEGT. The CDR3 spans 14 residues.

This clonotype was counted only a few times. This chain connects TRBV12-3 or TRBV12-4 to TRBJ2-2, with 8 bases lining up with TRBD1. The CDR3 is 18 residues long. With 3 bases clipped from V and 3 bases from J, the junction kept 12 bases outside the gene matches. CDR3 bases: TGTGCCAGCAGTTTTAATATCAGGGGGCGGCGAGACACCGGGGAGCTGTTTTTT. Translated, it gives CASSFNIRGRRDTGELFF.

This clonotype was seen only a few times. The chain joins TRBV7-9 to TRBJ2-2, with 7 bases identical to TRBD2. Germline V gene lookup returns CDR1 SEHNR and CDR2 FQNEAQ (reference sequence). There are 14 residues in the CDR3. The trim removed 6 bases at V and 4 bases at J, leaving 5 bases unmatched. The CDR3 sequence: CASRAGGSTGELFF. In DNA, the CDR3 is TGTGCCAGCAGAGCCGGGGGGAGCACCGGGGAGCTGTTTTTT.

V and J are TRBV2 and TRBJ1-1, with D unclear. This CDR3 contains 13 residues. Germline CDR1 and CDR2: SNHLY and FYNNEI. Deletions cut 6 bases from V and 1 base from J, with 9 bases between. The CDR3 reads CASRLQWNTEAFF. The CDR3 region has the DNA TGTGCCAGCAGACTTCAGTGGAACACTGAAGCTTTCTTT.

This clonotype was observed a handful of times. The chain is built from TRBV25-1 and TRBJ2-2; 9 nucleotides line up with TRBD2. Trimming took 3 bases from V and 6 from J; bases not matched to a gene: 8. Germline V gene lookup returns CDR1 MGHDK and CDR2 SYGVNS. The CDR3 covers 16 residues. CDR3 nucleotides: TGTGCCAGCAGTGATCCCGCGGGGGGGCCTGCCGGGGAGCTGTTTTTT. Protein: CASSDPAGGPAGELFF.

This clonotype showed up just a few times. The V gene is TRBV6-5, the J gene TRBJ2-5; perhaps TRBD1 as D (6 bases). Trimming stripped 0 bases from V and 5 bases from J, with 10 bases between. The CDR3 spans 14 residues. CDR1 MNHEY and CDR2 SVGAGI come from the germline V gene. This CDR3 reads CASSYSVGGETQYF. The CDR3 DNA reads as TGTGCCAGCAGTTACTCTGTTGGGGGCGAGACCCAGTACTTC.

V gene TRBV20-1 combines with J gene TRBJ1-5; D call uncertain. V was clipped by 7 bases and J by 0 bases, with 16 bases between them. This CDR3 comprises 15 residues. Per the germline V gene, CDR1 is DFQATT and CDR2 is SNEGSKA (reference sequence). The CDR3 loop is CSVNALVTSNQPQHF. In nucleotides, the CDR3 is TGCAGTGTTAATGCCCTCGTTACTAGCAATCAGCCCCAGCATTTT.

The chain is built from TRBV14 and TRBJ1-2; possibly TRBD1 for D (5 bases). CDR1 and CDR2 (germline): SGHDN, FVKESK. Trimming left V 8 bases short and J 8 bases short, with 18 bases between. This CDR3 has 13 residues. As DNA, the CDR3 is TGTGCCAGCCGAGACAGTTGGATGCGCGGCTACACCTTC. Residues: CASRDSWMRGYTF.

The chain is built from TRBV12-3 or TRBV12-4 and TRBJ2-7, with D tentatively TRBD1 or TRBD2 (5 bases each). Trimming left V 6 bases short and J 1 base short, with 16 bases between. The CDR3 sequence is 15 residues long. DNA of the CDR3: TGTGCCAGCAGCCAGGGACGGCACTTTTCCTACGAGCAGTACTTC. It encodes CASSQGRHFSYEQYF.

Concerning this clonotype: A much larger clone sits a single nucleotide away, making a read error possible. The chain links TRBV11-2 to TRBJ1-2, with 7 positions matching TRBD1. The CDR3 is 15 residues long. V lost 7 bases and J lost 4; bases outside the gene matches: 12. Germline assignment: CDR1 SGHAT and CDR2 FQNNGV. The CDR3 reads CASNTVAGQTYGYTF. CDR3 nucleotides: TGTGCCAGCAACACTGTCGCGGGACAGACCTATGGCTACACCTTC.

As to this clonotype: A much larger clone differs from this one at a single base, so this may be a read error. The gene calls are TRBV7-8 and TRBJ1-5; D call uncertain. The CDR3 is made up of 13 amino acids. The germline V gene encodes CDR1 SGHVS and CDR2 FQNEAQ. The CDR3 DNA reads TGTGTCGTCCAAGGGCGGCCCAATCAGCCCCAGCATTTT. Amino acids: CVVQGRPNQPQHF.

The count of this clonotype is one. CDR3 in amino acids: CASSTQPPGVAEKLFF. The CDR3, as DNA: TGTGCCAGTAGTACCCAACCGCCTGGGGTTGCCGAAAAACTGTTTTTT. This chain uses TRBV19 with TRBJ1-4, with D uncertain. The V gene's germline CDR1 is LNHDA and CDR2 SQIVND (reference sequence). Trimming pared 4 bases from V and 8 bases from J, leaving 20 bases between. This CDR3 region has 16 residues.

This clonotype was seen more than once but under ten times. The chain recombines TRBV15 with TRBJ2-7, with 9 bases identical to TRBD1. Looked up from germline, CDR1 is LNHNV and CDR2 is YYDKDF (reference sequence). The CDR3 is 14 residues long. With 3 bases clipped from V and 3 bases from J, the junction kept 3 bases outside the gene matches. The CDR3 spells CATSSRDRVYEQYF. CDR3 nucleotide sequence: TGTGCCACCAGCAGCCGGGACAGGGTCTACGAGCAGTACTTC.

Concerning this clonotype: A junction boundary mismatches the germline segment, possibly from a read error. The chain couples TRBV7-6 to TRBJ2-2, with D perhaps assigned TRBD1 or TRBD2 (7 bases each). Germline assignment: CDR1 SGHVS and CDR2 FNYEAQ. CDR3 length equals 16 residues. In DNA, the CDR3 is TGTGCTAGCAGCTCTCAGGGGGGGCCCGGTACCGGGGAGCTGTTTTTT. This encodes CASSSQGGPGTGELFF.

This sequence joins TRBV20-1 and TRBJ1-2; D gene ambiguous. The CDR3 spans 11 residues. Germline lookup yields CDR1 DFQATT and CDR2 SNEGSKA (reference sequence). The V gene lost 5 bases and the J gene lost 8 bases, with 12 bases spanning the gap. In nucleotides, the CDR3 is TGCAGTGCTCGTCCAGCGGAGGGCTACACCTTC. Translated: CSARPAEGYTF.

The chain links TRBV25-1 to TRBJ1-2; no clear D gene. Trimming shortened V by 4 bases and J by 13 bases, and 22 bases separated the two germline ends. CDR3 length: 14 amino acids. Germline CDR1 and CDR2: MGHDK and SYGVNS. CDR3 coding DNA: TGTGCCAGCAGTGGCTTAGGACTGGGATTTAAACCCACCTTC. Its protein is CASSGLGLGFKPTF.

The chain carries TRBV25-1 and TRBJ2-3; TRBD1 is a possible D gene (6 bases). Germline-derived CDR1 and CDR2 are MGHDK and SYGVNS. Trimming left V 3 bases short and J 6 bases short, with 7 bases between. There are 12 residues in the CDR3. The CDR3 sequence: CASSEDSDTQYF. CDR3 DNA sequence: TGTGCCAGCAGTGAGGACAGTGATACGCAGTATTTT.

The sample holds a few counts of this clonotype. This chain uses TRBV6-1 with TRBJ1-5; 9 nucleotides agree with TRBD1. Trimming at V came to 6 bases and at J to 11 bases, leaving 14 bases not matched to a gene. The V gene's germline CDR1 is MNHNS and CDR2 SASEGT. CDR3 length: 15 amino acids. CDR3 bases: TGTGCCAGCAGCCGGGACAGGGTTACCGGTGTGACCCAGCATTTT. Encoded protein: CASSRDRVTGVTQHF.

This clonotype has a handful of counts. The genes are TRBV27 and TRBJ2-1; 10 positions match TRBD2. J was trimmed by 7 bases and V by 7 bases; bases with no gene match: 10. Germline lookup yields CDR1 MNHEY and CDR2 SMNVEV (reference sequence). This CDR3 has 15 residues. The chain's CDR3 is CASTFIAGGLNEQFF. CDR3 DNA: TGTGCCAGCACCTTTATAGCGGGGGGCCTTAATGAGCAGTTCTTC.

On this clonotype itself: Without the conserved terminal phenylalanine or tryptophan, this CDR3 likely stems from a read error. The rearrangement links TRBV6-5 to TRBJ2-2; TRBD1 agrees at 10 bases. From germline, CDR1 is MNHEY and CDR2 SVGAGI. This CDR3 is 15 amino acids long. V shed 5 bases, J shed 4 bases, and the junction held 4 bases outside the gene matches. CDR3 coding DNA: TGTGCCAGCAGTCTGGGGACAGGGGCCACCGGGGAGCTGTTTTCT. Its protein product is CASSLGTGATGELFS.